The present entry profiles one TCR beta chain with its context. Its antigen is not identified. The sample belongs to a study of T cell repertoires in aging, cancer and after chemotherapy. Study in general: Healthy donor repertoires were recorded over several months to years and showed clear clonal overlap. About 8.1 million TCR reads made up the full dataset. General observations from the study: Rebound thymic output was suggested by rising median generation probability during chemotherapy in each cancer cohort.

Peripheral blood genomic DNA, not sorted cells or RNA, was the template. TRB rearrangements spanning V, D and J were amplified using mixed TRB-A/B primers. A single record per CDR3 protein comes from TCRdb applying MiXCR to the multiplex PCR reads. Of 10,000 to 15,000 distinct CDR3 sequences in the sample, about 20% were seen once. Material for sequencing was blood. The clonotype comes from a human donor in good health.

The CDR3 loop reads CATSRDTGGSSYEQYF. The CDR3 DNA reads TGTGCCACCAGCAGAGATACGGGCGGCAGCTCCTACGAGCAGTACTTC. The rearrangement uses TRBV15 and TRBJ2-7, with D unresolved. The CDR3 has 16 residues. Germline assignment: CDR1 LNHNV and CDR2 YYDKDF (reference sequence). V was shortened by 0 bases and J by 0 bases, with 12 bases between the two germline ends.